A selection of T cell receptor beta chains follows, all from one sample in a study of blood T cell repertoires in COVID-19. The table came from immunoSEQ multiplex PCR; TCRdb's copy has only in-frame clones and leaves some out. Among about 370,000 clones listed, around 87% were seen once. What was sequenced was peripheral blood. These receptors came from a woman younger than 45 with COVID-19, enrolled during active disease. Both conserved end residues are part of each CDR3. The D gene is left open where the match is weak. Clone sizes are given selectively: once, few, many, or a class where the clone is expanded.

abundance,j_gene,v_gene,d_gene,CDR3nt,CDR3aa
few,TRBJ2-1,TRBV5-1,TRBD2,TGCGCCAGCAGCTTTCTAGCGGGAGGGGGTGAGCAGTTCTTC,CASSFLAGGGEQFF
-,TRBJ2-3,TRBV19,TRBD2,TGTGCCAGTAGTATCCGGAGCGGGGCTAGCACAGATACGCAGTATTTT,CASSIRSGASTDTQYF
many,TRBJ2-3,TRBV28,TRBD2,TGTGCCAGCAGTTCCTTGGGTGGGACTAGCAGTTTTTCGGATACGCAGTATTTT,CASSSLGGTSSFSDTQYF
-,TRBJ2-7,TRBV11-2,TRBD2,TGTGCCAGCAGCCCCCCTAGCGGGAGCGTCGAGCAGTACTTC,CASSPPSGSVEQYF
-,TRBJ1-2,TRBV5-1,-,TGCGCCAGCAGCGGCCTTGAGGGGGATGGCTACACCTTC,CASSGLEGDGYTF
-,TRBJ2-1,TRBV4-3,TRBD2,TGCGCCAGCAGCCCCGGGACTAGCGTCACTGAGCAGTTCTTC,CASSPGTSVTEQFF
-,TRBJ1-2,TRBV9,-,TGTGCCAGCAGCGTGGGAAACAGGGTCGGCGATGGCTACACCTTC,CASSVGNRVGDGYTF
-,TRBJ2-4,TRBV4-3,TRBD1,TGCGCCAGCAGCCCGCACCTACAGGGGGCCAAAAACATTCAGTACTTC,CASSPHLQGAKNIQYF
-,TRBJ2-6,TRBV18,TRBD2,TGTGCCAGCTCACCCGCGGGAGGTGGGGCCAACGTCCTGACTTTC,CASSPAGGGANVLTF
-,TRBJ2-2,TRBV25-1,-,TGTGCCAGCAGTGAATTGGGGGGTTACACCGGGGAGCTGTTTTTT,CASSELGGYTGELFF
-,TRBJ2-3,TRBV30,-,TGTGCCTGGAGCCCCCTCGGAGGAAGCACAGATACGCAGTATTTT,CAWSPLGGSTDTQYF
-,TRBJ2-1,TRBV9,TRBD1,TGTGCCAGCAGCGTAGGAGGACAGGGGGGATATGAGCAGTTCTTC,CASSVGGQGGYEQFF
-,TRBJ2-7,TRBV7-9,-,TGTGCCAGCAGCTTCGGGGGAAACTACGAGCAGTACTTC,CASSFGGNYEQYF
few,TRBJ2-6,TRBV4-2,TRBD1,TGTGCCAGCAGCCAAGAGGAGAGGGGACAGGGGGCCTCCCGGGCCAACGTCCTGACTTTC,CASSQEERGQGASRANVLTF
once,TRBJ2-3,TRBV7-2,TRBD2,TGTGCCAGCAGCGAGTGGCTAGCGGACACAGATACGCAGTATTTT,CASSEWLADTDTQYF
-,TRBJ2-7,TRBV15,-,TGTGCCACCAGCAGAGATGTAGATTTTTACGAGCAGTACTTC,CATSRDVDFYEQYF
-,TRBJ2-1,TRBV3-1/TRBV3-2,-,TGTGCCAGCAGCCAAGACCAGAACAATGAGCAGTTCTTC,CASSQDQNNEQFF
-,TRBJ1-5,TRBV28,-,TGTGCCAGCAGATCGGGGGAGGGCGGACAGCCCCAGCATTTT,CASRSGEGGQPQHF
few,TRBJ2-7,TRBV5-1,TRBD1,TGCGCCAGCAGCTGGGGGACAGGGGGCAATTACGAGCAGTACTTC,CASSWGTGGNYEQYF
once,TRBJ2-3,TRBV4-2,TRBD1,TGTGCCAGCAGCCAAGAAGGGGGCCTATTCACAGATACGCAGTATTTT,CASSQEGGLFTDTQYF
-,TRBJ1-1,TRBV9,-,TGTGCCAGCAGCGTAATCGCGGAGAACACTGAAGCTTTCTTT,CASSVIAENTEAFF
once,TRBJ2-5,TRBV2,-,TGTGCCAGCACTGTAGGCGGGGATCGGACCCAGTACTTC,CASTVGGDRTQYF
-,TRBJ2-4,TRBV9,-,TGTGCCAGCAGCGTAAGCGTAAGCCTCGAAAACATTCAGTACTTC,CASSVSVSLENIQYF
-,TRBJ2-7,TRBV29-1,TRBD2,TGCAGCGTGGGGACTAGCGGGAATCCGTACGAGCAGTACTTC,CSVGTSGNPYEQYF
few,TRBJ2-2,TRBV5-8,-,TGTGCCAGCAGCTTGTTATACCAGGGGCTATCGAACACCGGGGAGCTGTTTTTT,CASSLLYQGLSNTGELFF
-,TRBJ2-7,TRBV4-1,-,TGCGCCAGCAGCCAAGATCGACAGGCTGCCGAGCAGTACTTC,CASSQDRQAAEQYF
-,TRBJ2-1,TRBV23-1,-,TGCGCCAGCCCCAAGGGGGGGCCCCGGGACAATGAGCAGTTCTTC,CASPKGGPRDNEQFF
-,TRBJ2-7,TRBV5-4,-,TGTGCCAGCAGCTTGGACAGCTACTACGAGCAGTACTTC,CASSLDSYYEQYF
-,TRBJ2-2,TRBV2,TRBD1,TGTGCCAGCAGTTTGACAGGGGTTTCGAACACCGGGGAGCTGTTTTTT,CASSLTGVSNTGELFF
-,TRBJ1-4,TRBV28,-,TGTGCCAGCAGTACGGGGGTCGAAAAACTGTTTTTT,CASSTGVEKLFF
-,TRBJ2-2,TRBV11-2,TRBD2,TGTGCCAGCAGCTTAGTCGGGACTAGCGGCTACACCGGGGAGCTGTTTTTT,CASSLVGTSGYTGELFF
few,TRBJ1-2,TRBV19,TRBD1,TGTGCCAGTAGCTACGACAGGGGAGGTGGCTACACCTTC,CASSYDRGGGYTF
-,TRBJ1-2,TRBV2,-,TGTGCCAGCAGTCTAAAGGTTGCAGGGAACTATGGCTACACCTTC,CASSLKVAGNYGYTF
-,TRBJ2-1,TRBV4-3,-,TGCGCCAGCAGCCAAGTGGGGCGCTCCTACAATGAGCAGTTCTTC,CASSQVGRSYNEQFF
-,TRBJ2-6,TRBV19,TRBD1,TGTGCCAGTAGCGTCCCGGGACAGGGGTCTGGGGCCAACGTCCTGACTTTC,CASSVPGQGSGANVLTF
-,TRBJ2-1,TRBV27,-,TGTGCCAGCAGTTTTGATGGCGGCAATGAGCAGTTCTTC,CASSFDGGNEQFF
-,TRBJ2-3,TRBV4-1,-,TGCGCCAGCAGCCGGGACTTCACAGATACGCAGTATTTT,CASSRDFTDTQYF
-,TRBJ1-2,TRBV5-1,-,TGCGCCAGCAGCCCAAACACAGGCGACTATGGCTACACCTTC,CASSPNTGDYGYTF
-,TRBJ2-5,TRBV30,-,TGTGCCTGGAGGGCTTACCAAGAGACCCAGTACTTC,CAWRAYQETQYF
-,TRBJ2-1,TRBV19,TRBD2,TGTGGTGCGGGAGAGGGTGAGCAGTTCTTC,CGAGEGEQFF
-,TRBJ2-7,TRBV2,TRBD1,TGTGCCAGCATTCTGACAGGGCTCGAGCAGTACTTC,CASILTGLEQYF
-,TRBJ1-5,TRBV19,-,TGTGCCAGTAGTCAAGGACAGTGGAATAGCAATCAGCCCCAGCATTTT,CASSQGQWNSNQPQHF